The rows below give T cell receptor beta chains drawn from one sample of a study of T-cell memory formation after mild COVID-19. Via MiXCR, TCRdb re-called the 5' RACE reads, giving one row per CDR3 protein. The profile covers 580,000 or so distinct CDR3 sequences, with roughly 17% appearing a single time and roughly 7.8% taken by the ten largest. The sample comprised PBMCs or a T cell subset sorted from them (not recorded which). The receptor source for this set is an adult woman who had mild COVID-19 (a few samples of this study predate the infection). Cell type and time point are not known. CDR3s include the opening cysteine and the closing phenylalanine or tryptophan. D genes are given only for firm matches. Only some rows state a clone size, as once, few, many or a class for expanded clones.

J: TRBJ2-5; D: TRBD1; size: .; V: TRBV13; DNA: TGTGCCAGCAGCTCTGACAGGGAGCAAGAGACCCAGTACTTC; CDR3: CASSSDREQETQYF
J: TRBJ2-7; D: .; size: .; V: TRBV6-5; DNA: TGTGCCAGCAGCACGACTCAAATCTACGAGCAGTACTTC; CDR3: CASSTTQIYEQYF
J: TRBJ1-1; D: TRBD1; size: .; V: TRBV7-8; DNA: TGTGCCAGCAGCCATCCCGGGACAGGCCGTGAAGCTTTCTTT; CDR3: CASSHPGTGREAFF
J: TRBJ2-1; D: .; size: few; V: TRBV7-3; DNA: TGTGCCAGCAGCTACTACGGGGGTTTTAACAGTGAGCAGTTCTTC; CDR3: CASSYYGGFNSEQFF
J: TRBJ1-6; D: .; size: once; V: TRBV6-6; DNA: TGTGCCAGCAGTTACTCAGGGGATAATTCACCCCTCCACTTT; CDR3: CASSYSGDNSPLHF
J: TRBJ2-7; D: TRBD2; size: few; V: TRBV4-1; DNA: TGCGCCAGCAGCCAAGAATTCGGACTAGCGGGGCTCTACGAGCAGTACTTC; CDR3: CASSQEFGLAGLYEQYF
J: TRBJ2-7; D: .; size: .; V: TRBV20-1; DNA: TGCAGTGCCTTCTTAAGCACCTACGAGCAGTACTTC; CDR3: CSAFLSTYEQYF
J: TRBJ1-2; D: TRBD1; size: few; V: TRBV12-3/TRBV12-4; DNA: TGTGCCAGCAGCGAACAGGGGATCAGCTATGGCTACACCTTC; CDR3: CASSEQGISYGYTF
J: TRBJ2-7; D: TRBD1; size: .; V: TRBV12-3/TRBV12-4; DNA: TGTGCCAGCAGTTTTCGGAGACAGGGGGCCGGCGAGCAGTACTTC; CDR3: CASSFRRQGAGEQYF
J: TRBJ2-3; D: .; size: many; V: TRBV3-1; DNA: TGTGCCAGCAGCCACGGCAGGGTGACAGATACGCAGTATTTT; CDR3: CASSHGRVTDTQYF
J: TRBJ2-3; D: .; size: .; V: TRBV5-1; DNA: TGCGCCAGCAGCTTACCCGGGGGGCTAGATACGCAGTATTTT; CDR3: CASSLPGGLDTQYF
J: TRBJ2-5; D: .; size: .; V: TRBV12-3/TRBV12-4; DNA: TGTGCCAGCAGTCCCCGGCCATGGCGGTCCCCTGAAGAGACCCAGTACTTC; CDR3: CASSPRPWRSPEETQYF
J: TRBJ2-1; D: .; size: few; V: TRBV9; DNA: TGTGCCAGCAACCAGCCTAGCGCCAGCTCCTACAATGAGCAGTTCTTC; CDR3: CASNQPSASSYNEQFF
J: TRBJ2-7; D: .; size: many; V: TRBV28; DNA: TGTGCCAGCAGTCTTTGGCGGACCTACGAGCAGTACTTC; CDR3: CASSLWRTYEQYF
J: TRBJ1-1; D: .; size: .; V: TRBV4-1; DNA: TGCGCCAGCAGCTCACCTCCGCTTTCGAACACTGAAGCTTTCTTT; CDR3: CASSSPPLSNTEAFF
J: TRBJ2-5; D: .; size: .; V: TRBV7-3; DNA: TGTGCCAGCAGCTTCTGGCACAGGTCCAAGGGCGAGACCCAGTACTTC; CDR3: CASSFWHRSKGETQYF
J: TRBJ2-3; D: .; size: .; V: TRBV3-1; DNA: TGTGCCAGCAGCCAAGCAGGCCGGGACAGGCACCATAGCGGGTACAGGGCAGATACGCAGTATTTT; CDR3: CASSQAGRDRHHSGYRADTQYF
J: TRBJ2-1; D: .; size: .; V: TRBV7-8; DNA: TGTGCCAGCAGCTTAGCTGGGCGTGGCGAGCAGTTCTTC; CDR3: CASSLAGRGEQFF
J: TRBJ1-3; D: .; size: .; V: TRBV7-9; DNA: TGTGCCAGCAGCTTAGTGTGGGGAGACTCTGGAAACACCATATATTTT; CDR3: CASSLVWGDSGNTIYF
J: TRBJ1-5; D: TRBD1; size: .; V: TRBV2; DNA: TGTGCCAGCAACGAGGACAGGGCTTATAGCAATCAGCCCCAGCATTTT; CDR3: CASNEDRAYSNQPQHF
J: TRBJ2-2; D: .; size: .; V: TRBV13; DNA: TGTGCCAGCAGCGAAACAGGCCTAAACACCGGGGAGCTGTTTTTT; CDR3: CASSETGLNTGELFF
J: TRBJ2-4; D: TRBD1; size: few; V: TRBV5-6; DNA: TGTGCCAGCAGCTTCGGGACCAGGGGGCAGTACTTC; CDR3: CASSFGTRGQYF
J: TRBJ2-7; D: TRBD1; size: .; V: TRBV7-2; DNA: TGTGCCAGCAGCCGATACCGGGACAGCTCCTACGAGCAGTACTTC; CDR3: CASSRYRDSSYEQYF
J: TRBJ2-2; D: .; size: .; V: TRBV6-2/TRBV6-3; DNA: TGTGCCAGCAGTTACGGTGCGAGTAACACCGGGGAGCTGTTTTTT; CDR3: CASSYGASNTGELFF
J: TRBJ2-3; D: TRBD2; size: few; V: TRBV28; DNA: TGTGCCAGCAGCCCCGTCATCCTAGCGGGAACTCGATATTTT; CDR3: CASSPVILAGTRYF
J: TRBJ2-3; D: TRBD2; size: .; V: TRBV20-1; DNA: TGCAGTGCTAGAGATCGATGGCTAGCGGGAACGGATACGCAGTATTTT; CDR3: CSARDRWLAGTDTQYF
J: TRBJ1-1; D: .; size: many; V: TRBV6-6; DNA: TGTGCCAGCAGGGGCCACAGGGCCGAAGCTTTCTTT; CDR3: CASRGHRAEAFF
J: TRBJ2-5; D: TRBD2; size: .; V: TRBV12-3/TRBV12-4; DNA: TGTGCCAGCAGTCCCCATCTAGCGGCGGTCGGAGAGACCCAGTACTTC; CDR3: CASSPHLAAVGETQYF
J: TRBJ1-1; D: .; size: .; V: TRBV6-1; DNA: TGTGCCAGCACCAAAGGGGGGGGAAACACTGAAGCTTTCTTT; CDR3: CASTKGGGNTEAFF
J: TRBJ1-5; D: TRBD1; size: few; V: TRBV5-1; DNA: TGCGCCAGCAGCTTGGGGACAGGGGGCAAGCAGCCCCAGCATTTT; CDR3: CASSLGTGGKQPQHF
J: TRBJ1-5; D: TRBD1; size: .; V: TRBV4-2; DNA: TGTGCCAGCAGCGCAGGGACAGGGGAGAGATATCAGCCCCAGCATTTT; CDR3: CASSAGTGERYQPQHF
J: TRBJ2-7; D: .; size: .; V: TRBV3-2; DNA: TGTGCCAGCAGCCAGGCTACAATGCAGGGGGCGATAAGCTACGAGCAGTACTTC; CDR3: CASSQATMQGAISYEQYF
J: TRBJ2-7; D: .; size: few; V: TRBV6-2/TRBV6-3; DNA: TGTGCCAGCAGTTACCCGTCTATCGAGCAGTACTTC; CDR3: CASSYPSIEQYF
J: TRBJ1-2; D: .; size: few; V: TRBV12-3/TRBV12-4; DNA: TGTGCCAGCAGTACCGGGGACTCTCGACTACATAACTATGGCTACACCTTC; CDR3: CASSTGDSRLHNYGYTF
J: TRBJ2-2; D: .; size: few; V: TRBV27; DNA: TGTGCCAGCAGTTTAGGGTCTGGGTCCGGCACCGGGGAGCTGTTTTTT; CDR3: CASSLGSGSGTGELFF
J: TRBJ2-5; D: .; size: few; V: TRBV9; DNA: TGTGCCAGCAGCGCTTACCGAGGTCCGCAAGAGACCCAGTACTTC; CDR3: CASSAYRGPQETQYF
J: TRBJ2-3; D: .; size: .; V: TRBV7-2; DNA: TGTGCCAGCAGCTTAGTAGTGGGGTTCACAGATACGCAGTATTTT; CDR3: CASSLVVGFTDTQYF
J: TRBJ2-3; D: TRBD2; size: few; V: TRBV5-1; DNA: TGCGCCAGCAGCCTCCTACGGGGGGGTAGCACAGATACGCAGTATTTT; CDR3: CASSLLRGGSTDTQYF
J: TRBJ1-2; D: .; size: .; V: TRBV5-1; DNA: TGCGCCAGCAGGATGTTGGGTGAAAACTATGGCTACACCTTC; CDR3: CASRMLGENYGYTF
J: TRBJ2-3; D: TRBD2; size: .; V: TRBV6-5; DNA: TGTGCCAGCAGCCTAACCACAGCGGGAGGGCCCGGTGATACGCAGTATTTT; CDR3: CASSLTTAGGPGDTQYF
J: TRBJ2-5; D: TRBD2; size: few; V: TRBV20-1; DNA: TGCAGTGCTACACTTTTGGGCGGGAGTGTCCAAGAGACCCAGTACTTC; CDR3: CSATLLGGSVQETQYF
J: TRBJ2-7; D: .; size: few; V: TRBV19; DNA: TGTGCCAGTAGTCGGGCGGGGGCCCCTGTCTACGAGCAGTACTTC; CDR3: CASSRAGAPVYEQYF
J: TRBJ2-7; D: TRBD1; size: few; V: TRBV6-1; DNA: TGTGCCAGCAGTGACCGGGACAGAAGCTCCTACGAGCAGTACTTC; CDR3: CASSDRDRSSYEQYF
J: TRBJ2-5; D: TRBD2; size: .; V: TRBV24-1; DNA: TGTGCCACCGGGGGACTAGCGGGAGAGACCCAGTACTTC; CDR3: CATGGLAGETQYF
J: TRBJ2-3; D: .; size: few; V: TRBV6-5; DNA: TGTGCCAGCAGTTACTCAGGTGGGCTGGATACGCAGTATTTT; CDR3: CASSYSGGLDTQYF
J: TRBJ2-7; D: TRBD2; size: .; V: TRBV29-1; DNA: TGCAGCGTGGTGGTAGCGGGGTACTACGAGCAGTACTTC; CDR3: CSVVVAGYYEQYF
J: TRBJ2-2; D: .; size: few; V: TRBV5-6; DNA: TGTGCCAGCAGCTTGGAGTACTTACGAGTTGTATCCGGGGAGCTGTTTTTT; CDR3: CASSLEYLRVVSGELFF
J: TRBJ1-1; D: .; size: .; V: TRBV7-9; DNA: TGTGCCATCAAGGATGTTAACACTGAAGCTTTCTTT; CDR3: CAIKDVNTEAFF